Included here is one T cell receptor (beta chain) sequence, with context. This clone is characterized as medium-sized (0.01 to 0.1%). The antigen it recognizes is unknown. No quality values exist for individual bases; no much larger clone is one base distant. These data belong to a study of OX40 agonist ivuxolimab in advanced cancers. Regarding the complete study: Ivuxolimab was a fully human IgG2 agonistic monoclonal antibody targeting the costimulatory receptor OX40 (CD134). Intravenous ivuxolimab was administered to patients every 2 weeks at six dose levels: 0.01, 0.1, 0.3, 1.5, 3 and 10 mg/kg. Of the 50 to 55 dose-escalation patients, hepatocellular carcinoma was present in roughly 19, melanoma in some 15, renal cell carcinoma in 9 and head and neck cancer in 9. In the dose-escalation cohort, approximately 83% of patients were male, and the mean age was 60 years with a range of 23 to 79. Prior anti-PD-1, anti-PD-L1 or anti-CTLA-4 therapy was permitted, and checkpoint inhibitors had been received by about 36% of dose-escalation patients. Partial responses were achieved by three dose-escalation patients, of whom one had hepatocellular carcinoma and two had cutaneous melanoma. Peripheral TCRbeta sequencing aimed to test whether ivuxolimab altered TCR sequence diversity and caused clonal T-cell expansion. The paper reports the monotherapy dose-escalation portion (N of about 47 patients) of the phase I ivuxolimab trial. Overall study outcomes, separate from this receptor: After ivuxolimab, CD8+ T cells had more expanded clones than CD4+ T cells on average. The antigen specificity of the clonally expanded peripheral T cells was not determined. Low levels of normalized T-cell clonal expansion were also seen in some nonresponding patients. At doses of 0.1 to 3.0 mg/kg, clonal expansion of both CD4+ and CD8+ blood T cells was observed from baseline to week 6. In the 0.1-3.0 mg/kg groups, partial responders were among the patients with the lowest normalized peripheral clonal expansion, particularly in CD8+ T cells.

Genomic DNA was extracted from sorted cells for sequencing of the TCRbeta CDR3 region. The immunoSEQ Assay was used for sequencing of TCRbeta CDR3 regions. The source is immuneACCESS, and TCRdb retained only in-frame sequences with V and J called. Part of the clones is not carried over; for the studies checked, unresolved V genes explain less than half of this, and the remainder is unexplained. The sample yields more than 20,000 clones; approximately 73% were counted once. The ten largest clones take up around a sixth of the sample. Measured from the cysteine to the phenylalanine, the CDR3 is 15 residues long. The retained sequence is limited to the CDR3, 45 bases, with the frame set at the first base. Via the germline V gene (reference sequence), CDR1 is MNHNY and CDR2 SVGAGI. V was cut back by 4 bases and J by 1 base, leaving a gap of 14 bases between them. The trial excluded patients who had a history of autoimmune disease or were on systemic immunosuppression. Peripheral blood for TCR sequencing was drawn from every dose cohort at baseline, at cycle 4 day 1 and at cycle 7 day 1. Samples came from an open-label, multicenter, first-in-human phase I dose-escalation trial of ivuxolimab. Adults with locally advanced or metastatic melanoma, renal cell carcinoma, hepatocellular carcinoma or head and neck squamous cell carcinoma were enrolled in the trial. CD4+ and CD8+ T cells were sorted separately from peripheral blood before TCR sequencing.

In this chain, TRBV6-6 is recombined with TRBJ2-7; a weak D assignment points to TRBD2 (6 bases agree). The receptor was isolated from an adult with an advanced solid tumor such as melanoma, head and neck, liver or kidney cancer. Sample: CD4+ or CD8+ T cells sorted from blood, taken in a trial of the OX40 agonist ivuxolimab. The DNA is as follows: TGTGCCAGCAGTTCCTCCGAGCGGGTTTCCTACGAGCAGTACTTC. Its coded protein is CASSSSERVSYEQYF.